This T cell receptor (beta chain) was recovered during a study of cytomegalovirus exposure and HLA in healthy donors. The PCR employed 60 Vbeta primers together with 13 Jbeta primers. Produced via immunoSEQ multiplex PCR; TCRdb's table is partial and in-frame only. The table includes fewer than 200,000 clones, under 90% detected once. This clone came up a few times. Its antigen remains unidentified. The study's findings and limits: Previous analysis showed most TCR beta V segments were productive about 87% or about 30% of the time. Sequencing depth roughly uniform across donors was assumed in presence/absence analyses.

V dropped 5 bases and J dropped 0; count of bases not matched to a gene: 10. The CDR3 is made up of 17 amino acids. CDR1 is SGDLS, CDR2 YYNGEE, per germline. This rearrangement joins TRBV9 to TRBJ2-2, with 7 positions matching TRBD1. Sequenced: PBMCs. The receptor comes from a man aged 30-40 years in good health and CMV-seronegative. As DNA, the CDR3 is TGTGCCAGCAGAGAGGGGGCTGTTAAGGCGAACACCGGGGAGCTGTTTTTT. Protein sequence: CASREGAVKANTGELFF.